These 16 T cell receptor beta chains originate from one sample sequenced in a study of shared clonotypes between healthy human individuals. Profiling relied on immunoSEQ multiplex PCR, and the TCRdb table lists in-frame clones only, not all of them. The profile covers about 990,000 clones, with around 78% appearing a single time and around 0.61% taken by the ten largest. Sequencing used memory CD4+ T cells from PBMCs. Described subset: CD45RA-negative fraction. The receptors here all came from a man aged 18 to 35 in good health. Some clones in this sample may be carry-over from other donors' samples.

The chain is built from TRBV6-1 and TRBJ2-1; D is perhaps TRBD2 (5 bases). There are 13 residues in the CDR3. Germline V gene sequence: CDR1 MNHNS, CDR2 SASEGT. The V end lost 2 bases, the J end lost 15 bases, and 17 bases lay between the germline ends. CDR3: CASSELRTDLRFF. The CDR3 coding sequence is TGTGCCAGCAGTGAATTGAGGACTGACTTGAGGTTCTTC.

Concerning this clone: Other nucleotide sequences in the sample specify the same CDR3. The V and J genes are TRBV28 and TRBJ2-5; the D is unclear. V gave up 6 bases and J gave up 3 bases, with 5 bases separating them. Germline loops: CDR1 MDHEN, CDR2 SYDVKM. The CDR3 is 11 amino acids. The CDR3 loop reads CASRTEETQYF. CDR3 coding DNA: TGTGCCAGCAGAACCGAAGAGACCCAGTACTTC.

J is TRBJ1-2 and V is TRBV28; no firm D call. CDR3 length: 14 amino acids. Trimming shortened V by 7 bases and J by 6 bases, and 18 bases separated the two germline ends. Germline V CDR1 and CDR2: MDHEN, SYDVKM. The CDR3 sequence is CASNSLMALNGYTF. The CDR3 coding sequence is TGTGCCAGCAACTCACTAATGGCTCTCAATGGCTACACCTTC.

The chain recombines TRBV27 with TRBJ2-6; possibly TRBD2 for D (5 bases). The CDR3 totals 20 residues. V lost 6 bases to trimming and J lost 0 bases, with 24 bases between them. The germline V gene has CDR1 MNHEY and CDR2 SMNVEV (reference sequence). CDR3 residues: CASSRRSRSSYYSGANVLTF. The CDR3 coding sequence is TGTGCCAGCAGCCGAAGGTCGCGGTCTAGCTATTACTCTGGGGCCAACGTCCTGACTTTC.

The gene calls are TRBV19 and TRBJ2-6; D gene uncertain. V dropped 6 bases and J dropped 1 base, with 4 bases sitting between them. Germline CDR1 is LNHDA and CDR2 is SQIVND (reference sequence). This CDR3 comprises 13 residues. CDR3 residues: CASRWSGANVLTF. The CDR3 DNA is TGTGCCAGTAGGTGGTCTGGGGCCAACGTCCTGACTTTC.

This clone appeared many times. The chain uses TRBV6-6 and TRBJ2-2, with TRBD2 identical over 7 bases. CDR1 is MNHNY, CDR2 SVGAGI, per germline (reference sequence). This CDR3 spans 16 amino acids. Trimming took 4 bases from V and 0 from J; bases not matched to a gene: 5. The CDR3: CASSSRLAANTGELFF. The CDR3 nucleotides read TGTGCCAGCAGTTCCCGACTAGCAGCGAACACCGGGGAGCTGTTTTTT.

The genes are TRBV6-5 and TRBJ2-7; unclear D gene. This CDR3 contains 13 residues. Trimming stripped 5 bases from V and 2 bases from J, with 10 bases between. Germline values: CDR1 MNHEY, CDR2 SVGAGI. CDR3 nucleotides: TGTGCCAGCAGTGACCGAACGGCCTACGAGCAGTACTTC. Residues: CASSDRTAYEQYF.

The CDR3 loop reads CASSSSSGRAGNEQFF. The CDR3 coding sequence is TGTGCCAGCAGTTCCTCTAGCGGGAGGGCAGGCAATGAGCAGTTCTTC. This chain links TRBV28 with TRBJ2-1; TRBD2 matches 12 bases. Germline V gene data show CDR1 as MDHEN and CDR2 as SYDVKM. Unmatched junction bases numbered 7, after V lost 4 bases and J lost 6 bases. The CDR3 is made up of 16 amino acids. Full variable domain (outside the CDR3, taken from reference TRBV28 and TRBJ2-1): DVKVTQSSRYLVKRTGEKVFLECVQDMDHENMFWYRQDPGLGLRLIYFSYDVKMKEKGDIPEGYSVSREKKERFSLILESASTNQTSMYLCASSSSSGRAGNEQFFGPGTRLTVL.

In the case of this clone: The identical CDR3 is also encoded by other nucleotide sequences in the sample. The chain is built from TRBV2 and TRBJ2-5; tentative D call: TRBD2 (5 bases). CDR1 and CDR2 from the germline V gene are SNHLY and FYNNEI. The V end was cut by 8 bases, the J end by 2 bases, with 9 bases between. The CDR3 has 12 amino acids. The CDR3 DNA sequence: TGTGCCAGCGGACTGGCACAAGAGACCCAGTACTTC. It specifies CASGLAQETQYF. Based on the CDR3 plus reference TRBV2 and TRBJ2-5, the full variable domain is EPEVTQTPSHQVTQMGQEVILRCVPISNHLYFYWYRQILGQKVEFLVSFYNNEISEKSEIFDDQFSVERPDGSNFTLKIRSTKLEDSAMYFCASGLAQETQYFGPGTRLLVL.

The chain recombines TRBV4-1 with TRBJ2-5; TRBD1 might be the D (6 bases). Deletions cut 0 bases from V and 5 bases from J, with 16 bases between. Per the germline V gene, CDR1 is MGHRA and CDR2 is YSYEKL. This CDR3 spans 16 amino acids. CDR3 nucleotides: TGCGCCAGCAGCCAAGATCTTGGGGGCCACGGGGAGACCCAGTACTTC. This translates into CASSQDLGGHGETQYF.

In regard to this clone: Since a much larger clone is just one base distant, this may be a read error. CDR3 sequence (DNA): TGTGCCAGCAGCCGCCGTCCACTAGTGCCTAACACCGGGGAGCTGGTTTTT. It encodes CASSRRPLVPNTGELVF. The rearrangement uses TRBV5-4 and TRBJ2-2, with D possibly TRBD2 on 5 matching bases. The CDR3 runs to 17 residues. Germline values: CDR1 SGHNT, CDR2 YYREEE (reference sequence).

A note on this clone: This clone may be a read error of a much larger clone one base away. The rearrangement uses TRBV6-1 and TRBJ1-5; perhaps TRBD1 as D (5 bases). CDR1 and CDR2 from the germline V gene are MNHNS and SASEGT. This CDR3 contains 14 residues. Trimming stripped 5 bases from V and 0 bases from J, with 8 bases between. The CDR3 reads CASSWGYSNQPQHF. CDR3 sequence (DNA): TGTGCCAGCAGTTGGGGGTATAGCAATCAGCCCCAGCATTTT.

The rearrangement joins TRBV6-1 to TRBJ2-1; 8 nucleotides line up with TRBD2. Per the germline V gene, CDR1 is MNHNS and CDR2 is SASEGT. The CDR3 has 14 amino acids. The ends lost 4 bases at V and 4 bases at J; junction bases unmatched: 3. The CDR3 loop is CASSVSSGYNEQFF. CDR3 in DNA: TGTGCCAGCAGTGTTTCTAGCGGGTACAATGAGCAGTTCTTC.

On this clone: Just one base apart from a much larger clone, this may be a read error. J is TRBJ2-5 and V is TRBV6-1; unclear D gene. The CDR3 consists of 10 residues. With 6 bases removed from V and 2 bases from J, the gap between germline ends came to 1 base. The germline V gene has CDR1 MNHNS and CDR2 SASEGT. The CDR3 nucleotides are TGTGCCAGCAGACAAGAGACCCAGTACTTC. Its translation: CASRQETQYF.

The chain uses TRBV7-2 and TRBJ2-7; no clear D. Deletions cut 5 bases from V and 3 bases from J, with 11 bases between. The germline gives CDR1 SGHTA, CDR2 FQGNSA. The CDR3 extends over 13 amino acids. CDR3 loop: CASSRQGLYEQYF. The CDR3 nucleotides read TGTGCCAGCAGCCGCCAAGGTCTCTACGAGCAGTACTTC.

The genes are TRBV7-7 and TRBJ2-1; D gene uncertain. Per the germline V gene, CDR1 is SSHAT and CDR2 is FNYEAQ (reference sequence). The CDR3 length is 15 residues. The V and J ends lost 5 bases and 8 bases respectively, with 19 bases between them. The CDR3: CASSADSGHGHEQFF. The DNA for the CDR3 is TGTGCCAGCAGCGCCGACTCGGGCCACGGCCATGAGCAGTTCTTC. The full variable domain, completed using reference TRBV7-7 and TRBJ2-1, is GAGVSQSPRYKVTKRGQDVTLRCDPISSHATLYWYQQALGQGPEFLTYFNYEAQPDKSGLPSDRFSAERPEGSISTLTIQRTEQRDSAMYRCASSADSGHGHEQFFGPGTRLTVL.